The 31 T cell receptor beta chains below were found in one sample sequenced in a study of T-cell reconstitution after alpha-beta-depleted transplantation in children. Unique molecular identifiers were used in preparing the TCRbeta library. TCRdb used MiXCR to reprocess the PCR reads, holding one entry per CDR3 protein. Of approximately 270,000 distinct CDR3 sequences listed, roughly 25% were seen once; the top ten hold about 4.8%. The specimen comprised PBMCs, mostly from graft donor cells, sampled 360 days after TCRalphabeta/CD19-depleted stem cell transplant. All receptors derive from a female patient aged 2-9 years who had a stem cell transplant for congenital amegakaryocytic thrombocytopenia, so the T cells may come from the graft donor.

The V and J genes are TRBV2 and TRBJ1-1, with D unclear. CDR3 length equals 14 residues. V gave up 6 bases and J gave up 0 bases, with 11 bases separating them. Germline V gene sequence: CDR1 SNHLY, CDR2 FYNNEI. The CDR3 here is CASRPTEMNTEAFF. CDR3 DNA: TGTGCCAGCAGGCCCACAGAAATGAACACTGAAGCTTTCTTT.

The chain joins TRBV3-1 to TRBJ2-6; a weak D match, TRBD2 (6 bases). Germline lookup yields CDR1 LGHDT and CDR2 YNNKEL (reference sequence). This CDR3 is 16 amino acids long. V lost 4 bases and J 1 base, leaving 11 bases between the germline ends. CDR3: CASSPRRGSGANVLTF. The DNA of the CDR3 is TGTGCCAGCAGCCCCAGGAGGGGTTCTGGGGCCAACGTCCTGACTTTC.

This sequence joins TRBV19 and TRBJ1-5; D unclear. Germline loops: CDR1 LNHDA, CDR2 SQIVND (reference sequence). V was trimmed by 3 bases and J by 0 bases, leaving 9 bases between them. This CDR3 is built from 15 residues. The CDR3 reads CASSIDTFSNQPQHF. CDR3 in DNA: TGTGCCAGTAGTATCGACACCTTTAGCAATCAGCCCCAGCATTTT.

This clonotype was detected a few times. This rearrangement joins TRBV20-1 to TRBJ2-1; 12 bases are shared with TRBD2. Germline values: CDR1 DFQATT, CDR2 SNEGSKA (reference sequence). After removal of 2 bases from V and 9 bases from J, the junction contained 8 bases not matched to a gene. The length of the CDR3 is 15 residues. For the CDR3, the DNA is TGCAGTGCTAGATGGCTAGCGGGAGGGCCGGGTGAGCAGTTCTTC. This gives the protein CSARWLAGGPGEQFF.

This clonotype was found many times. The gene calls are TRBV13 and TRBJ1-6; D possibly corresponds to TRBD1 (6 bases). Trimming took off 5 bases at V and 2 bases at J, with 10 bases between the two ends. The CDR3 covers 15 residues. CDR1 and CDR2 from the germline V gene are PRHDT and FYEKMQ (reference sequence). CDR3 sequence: CASSHGGPYNSPLHF. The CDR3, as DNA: TGTGCCAGCAGCCACGGGGGCCCCTATAATTCACCCCTCCACTTT.

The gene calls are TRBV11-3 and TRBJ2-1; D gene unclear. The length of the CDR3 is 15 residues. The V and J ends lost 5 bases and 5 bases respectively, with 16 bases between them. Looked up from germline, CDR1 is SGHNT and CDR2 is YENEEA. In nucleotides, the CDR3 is TGTGCCAGCAGCCTTACAGCGTCGTCCGACAATGAGCAGTTCTTC. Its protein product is CASSLTASSDNEQFF.

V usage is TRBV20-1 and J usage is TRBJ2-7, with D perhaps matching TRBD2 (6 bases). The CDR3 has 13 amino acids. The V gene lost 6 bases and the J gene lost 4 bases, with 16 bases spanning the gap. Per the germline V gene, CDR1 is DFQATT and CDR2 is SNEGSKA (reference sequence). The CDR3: CSAPRENLYEQYF. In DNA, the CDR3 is TGCAGTGCGCCCCGGGAGAATCTTTACGAGCAGTACTTC.

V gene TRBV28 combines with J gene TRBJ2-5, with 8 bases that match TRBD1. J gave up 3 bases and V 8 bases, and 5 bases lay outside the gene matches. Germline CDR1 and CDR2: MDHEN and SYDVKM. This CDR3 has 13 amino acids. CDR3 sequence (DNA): TGTGCCAGCTACAGACAGGGGAAAGAGACCCAGTACTTC. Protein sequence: CASYRQGKETQYF.

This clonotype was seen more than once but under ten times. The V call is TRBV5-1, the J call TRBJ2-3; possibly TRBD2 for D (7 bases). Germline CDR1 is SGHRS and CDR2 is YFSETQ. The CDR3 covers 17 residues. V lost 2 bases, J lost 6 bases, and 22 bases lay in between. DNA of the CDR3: TGCGCCAGCAGCTTACAGGGCCCGACGGTCGGGGGGGATACGCAGTATTTT. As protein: CASSLQGPTVGGDTQYF.

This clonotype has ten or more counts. The CDR3 DNA sequence: TGCGCCAGCAGCTTCAACCCGTACGGGGATACGCAGTATTTT. Amino acid sequence: CASSFNPYGDTQYF. The gene calls are TRBV5-1 and TRBJ2-3; D unresolved. Trimming took off 2 bases at V and 6 bases at J, with 13 bases between the two ends. There are 14 residues in the CDR3. Germline V lookup: CDR1 SGHRS, CDR2 YFSETQ.

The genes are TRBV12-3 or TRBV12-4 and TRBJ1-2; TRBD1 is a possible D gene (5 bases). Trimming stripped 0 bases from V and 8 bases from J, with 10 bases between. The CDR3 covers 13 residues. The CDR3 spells CASSLARAGGYTF. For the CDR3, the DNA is TGTGCCAGCAGTTTAGCGAGGGCAGGGGGCTACACCTTC.

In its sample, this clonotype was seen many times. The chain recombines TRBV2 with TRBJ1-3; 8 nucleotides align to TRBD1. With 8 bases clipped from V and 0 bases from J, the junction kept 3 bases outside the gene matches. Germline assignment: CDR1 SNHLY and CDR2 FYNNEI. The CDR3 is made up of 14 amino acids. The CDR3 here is CASGDRSSGNTIYF. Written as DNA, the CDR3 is TGTGCCAGCGGGGACAGGAGCTCTGGAAACACCATATATTTT.

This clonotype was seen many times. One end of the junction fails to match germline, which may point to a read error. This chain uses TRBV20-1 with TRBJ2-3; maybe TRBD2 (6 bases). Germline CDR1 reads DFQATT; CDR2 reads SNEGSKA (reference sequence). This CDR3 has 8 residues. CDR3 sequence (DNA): TGCAGTGCCTCGGGGAGGTGGTTT. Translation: CSASGRWF.

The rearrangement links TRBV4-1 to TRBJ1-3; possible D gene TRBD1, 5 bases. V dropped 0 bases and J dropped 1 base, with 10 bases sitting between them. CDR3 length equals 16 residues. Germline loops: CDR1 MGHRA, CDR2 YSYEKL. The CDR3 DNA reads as TGCGCCAGCAGCCAAGATTTGGGGGTATCTGGAAACACCATATATTTT. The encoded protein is CASSQDLGVSGNTIYF.

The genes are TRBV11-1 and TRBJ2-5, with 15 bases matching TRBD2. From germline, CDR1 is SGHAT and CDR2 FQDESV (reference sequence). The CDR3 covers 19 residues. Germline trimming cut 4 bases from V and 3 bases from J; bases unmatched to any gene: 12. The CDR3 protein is CASSSGTSGRFLKKETQYF. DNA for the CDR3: TGTGCCAGCAGCTCCGGGACTAGCGGGAGGTTTCTCAAAAAAGAGACCCAGTACTTC.

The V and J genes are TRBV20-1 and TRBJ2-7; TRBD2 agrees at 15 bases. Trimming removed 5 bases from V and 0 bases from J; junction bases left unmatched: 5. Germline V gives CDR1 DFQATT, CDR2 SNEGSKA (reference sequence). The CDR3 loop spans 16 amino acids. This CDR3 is CSAGGLAGGPSYEQYF. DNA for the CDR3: TGCAGTGCTGGGGGACTAGCGGGAGGCCCCTCCTACGAGCAGTACTTC.

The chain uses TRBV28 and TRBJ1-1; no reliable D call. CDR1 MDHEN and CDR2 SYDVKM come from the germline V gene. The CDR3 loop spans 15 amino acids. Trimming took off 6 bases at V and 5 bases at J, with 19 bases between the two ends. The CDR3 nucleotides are TGTGCCAGCAGCGCCCTGGATTCGGTCGTAACTGAAGCTTTCTTT. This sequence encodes CASSALDSVVTEAFF.

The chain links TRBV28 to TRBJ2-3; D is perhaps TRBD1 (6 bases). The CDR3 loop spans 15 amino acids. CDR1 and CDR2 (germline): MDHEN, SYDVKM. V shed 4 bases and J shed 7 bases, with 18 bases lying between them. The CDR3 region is CASSYNNRVRNTQYF. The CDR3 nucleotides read TGTGCCAGCAGTTACAACAACAGGGTGAGGAATACGCAGTATTTT.

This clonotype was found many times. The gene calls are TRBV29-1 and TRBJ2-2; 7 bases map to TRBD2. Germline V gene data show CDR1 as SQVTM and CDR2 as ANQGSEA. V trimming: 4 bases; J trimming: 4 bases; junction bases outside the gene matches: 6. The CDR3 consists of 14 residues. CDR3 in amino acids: CSVAGQRGTGELFF. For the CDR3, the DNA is TGCAGCGTTGCGGGGCAGCGGGGCACCGGGGAGCTGTTTTTT.

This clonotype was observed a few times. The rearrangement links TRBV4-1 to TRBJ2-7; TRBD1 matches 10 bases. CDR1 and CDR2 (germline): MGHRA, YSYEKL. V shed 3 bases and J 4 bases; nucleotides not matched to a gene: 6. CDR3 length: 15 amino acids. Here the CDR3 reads CASSQSPGQGYEQYF. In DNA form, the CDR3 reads TGCGCCAGCAGCCAGTCACCGGGACAGGGGTACGAGCAGTACTTC.

CDR3 in DNA: TGTGCCAGCAGTTCTGGGCCGGACTCCTACGAGCAGTACTTC. Protein product: CASSSGPDSYEQYF. The V and J genes are TRBV28 and TRBJ2-7; D gene uncertain. Germline CDR1 MDHEN, CDR2 SYDVKM. The ends were cut back, 4 bases at V and 0 bases at J, with 10 bases in the middle. The length of the CDR3 is 14 residues.

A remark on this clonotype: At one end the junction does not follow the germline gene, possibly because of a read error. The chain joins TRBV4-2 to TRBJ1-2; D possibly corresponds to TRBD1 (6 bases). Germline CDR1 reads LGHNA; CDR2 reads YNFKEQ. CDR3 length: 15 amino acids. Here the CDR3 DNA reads TGTGCCAGAAGCCAAGGGGGGGAGACTAACTATGGCTACACCTTC. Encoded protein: CARSQGGETNYGYTF.

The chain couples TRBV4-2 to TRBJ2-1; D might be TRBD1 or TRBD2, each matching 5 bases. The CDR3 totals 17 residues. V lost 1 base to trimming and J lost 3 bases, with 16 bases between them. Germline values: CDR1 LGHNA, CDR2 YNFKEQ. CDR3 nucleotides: TGTGCCAGCAGCCAAGGGGGGAATGGACCAGACTACAATGAGCAGTTCTTC. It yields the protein CASSQGGNGPDYNEQFF.

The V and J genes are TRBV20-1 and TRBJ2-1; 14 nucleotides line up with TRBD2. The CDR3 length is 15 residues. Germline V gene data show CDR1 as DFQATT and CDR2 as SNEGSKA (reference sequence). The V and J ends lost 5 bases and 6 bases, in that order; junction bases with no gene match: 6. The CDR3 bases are TGCAGTGCTTTGTCGGGACTAGCGGGAGTCAATGAGCAGTTCTTC. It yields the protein CSALSGLAGVNEQFF.

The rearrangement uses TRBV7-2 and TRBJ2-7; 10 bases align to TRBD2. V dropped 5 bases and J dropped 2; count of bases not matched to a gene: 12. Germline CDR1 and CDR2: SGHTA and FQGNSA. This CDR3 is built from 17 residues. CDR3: CASSPRTSGIRTYEQYF. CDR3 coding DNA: TGTGCCAGCAGCCCGAGGACTAGCGGAATACGAACCTACGAGCAGTACTTC.

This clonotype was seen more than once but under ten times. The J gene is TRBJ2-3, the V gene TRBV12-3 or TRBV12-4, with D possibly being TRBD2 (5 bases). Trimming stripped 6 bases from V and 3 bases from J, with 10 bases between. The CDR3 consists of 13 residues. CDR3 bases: TGTGCCAGCAGCTTTCGGAGGACAGATACGCAGTATTTT. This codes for CASSFRRTDTQYF.

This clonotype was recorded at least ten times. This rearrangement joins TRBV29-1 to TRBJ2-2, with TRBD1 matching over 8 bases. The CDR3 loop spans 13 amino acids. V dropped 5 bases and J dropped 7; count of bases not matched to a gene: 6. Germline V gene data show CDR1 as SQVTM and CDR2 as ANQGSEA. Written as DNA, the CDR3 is TGCAGCGTTTCCGGGACAGGAGGCGGGGAGCTGTTTTTT. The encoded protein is CSVSGTGGGELFF.

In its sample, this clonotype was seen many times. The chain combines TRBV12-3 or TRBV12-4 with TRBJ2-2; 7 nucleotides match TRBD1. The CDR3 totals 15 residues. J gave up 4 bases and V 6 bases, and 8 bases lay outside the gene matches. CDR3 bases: TGTGCCAGCAGCCGACTAACAGGGGCCACCGGGGAGCTGTTTTTT. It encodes CASSRLTGATGELFF.

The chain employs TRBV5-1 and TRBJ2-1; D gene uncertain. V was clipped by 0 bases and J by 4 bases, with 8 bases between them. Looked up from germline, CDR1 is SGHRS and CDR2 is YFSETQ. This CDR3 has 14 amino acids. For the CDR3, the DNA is TGCGCCAGCAGCTTGGCCGTCTCGTACAATGAGCAGTTCTTC. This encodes CASSLAVSYNEQFF. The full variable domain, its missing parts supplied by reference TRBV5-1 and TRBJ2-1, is KAGVTQTPRYLIKTRGQQVTLSCSPISGHRSVSWYQQTPGQGLQFLFEYFSETQRNKGNFPGRFSGRQFSNSRSEMNVSTLELGDSALYLCASSLAVSYNEQFFGPGTRLTVL.

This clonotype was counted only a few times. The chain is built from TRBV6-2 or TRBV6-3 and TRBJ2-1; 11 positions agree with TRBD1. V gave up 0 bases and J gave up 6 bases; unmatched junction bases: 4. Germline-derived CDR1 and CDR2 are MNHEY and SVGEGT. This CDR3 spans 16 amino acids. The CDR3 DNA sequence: TGTGCCAGCAGTTACTCTTGGGGACAGGGGGGCAATGAGCAGTTCTTC. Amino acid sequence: CASSYSWGQGGNEQFF.

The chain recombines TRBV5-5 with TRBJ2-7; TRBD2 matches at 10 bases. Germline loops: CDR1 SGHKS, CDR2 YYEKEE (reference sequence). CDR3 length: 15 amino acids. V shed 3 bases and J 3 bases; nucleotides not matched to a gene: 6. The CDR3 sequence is CASSWVAGGGYEQYF. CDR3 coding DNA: TGTGCCAGCAGCTGGGTAGCGGGAGGAGGCTACGAGCAGTACTTC.